A selection of T cell receptor beta chains follows, all from one sample in a study of cytomegalovirus exposure and HLA in healthy donors. Produced via immunoSEQ multiplex PCR; TCRdb's table is partial and in-frame only. The sample has 30,000 to 45,000 clones, 86% seen once. The sample consisted of PBMCs. The receptors were gathered from a woman between 40 and 50 years old in good health and CMV-seropositive. The CDR3 runs from the conserved cysteine through the conserved F or W. D genes are given only for firm matches. Not all rows give a size; the values are once, few, many and, for expanded clones, a class.

v_call: TRBV30
clone_size: .
cdr3_length: 16
j_call: TRBJ2-5
d_call: TRBD2
cdr3_nt: TGTGCCTGGAGTGTGGGTAGCGGGGGGGCCTTTGAGACCCAGTACTTC
cdr3_aa: CAWSVGSGGAFETQYF

v_call: TRBV7-9
clone_size: .
cdr3_length: 17
j_call: TRBJ2-7
d_call: TRBD2
cdr3_nt: TGTTCCAGCAGCTCAACCCCGGGACTAGCGGGGGGACACGAGCAGTACTTC
cdr3_aa: CSSSSTPGLAGGHEQYF

v_call: TRBV6-6
clone_size: few
cdr3_length: 14
j_call: TRBJ1-1
d_call: TRBD1
cdr3_nt: TGTGCCAGCAGGTACGACAGGGGGAACACTGAAGCTTTCTTT
cdr3_aa: CASRYDRGNTEAFF

v_call: TRBV30
clone_size: .
cdr3_length: 12
j_call: TRBJ1-1
d_call: .
cdr3_nt: TGTGCCTGGAGCACAACCCAGGGGAAAGCTTTCTTT
cdr3_aa: CAWSTTQGKAFF

v_call: TRBV6-1
clone_size: .
cdr3_length: 15
j_call: TRBJ2-7
d_call: .
cdr3_nt: TGTGCCAGCAGTGTAGGGGTAGGGTGGCGCTACGAGCAGTACTTC
cdr3_aa: CASSVGVGWRYEQYF

v_call: TRBV7-2
clone_size: .
cdr3_length: 16
j_call: TRBJ1-3
d_call: .
cdr3_nt: TGTGCCAGCAGCTTAGCCGCCCGGGATGCTGGAAGCACCATATATTTT
cdr3_aa: CASSLAARDAGSTIYF

v_call: TRBV5-1
clone_size: .
cdr3_length: 13
j_call: TRBJ2-2
d_call: .
cdr3_nt: TGCGCCAGCAGCTTGGGGCGGGCCGGGGAGCTGTTTTTT
cdr3_aa: CASSLGRAGELFF

v_call: TRBV6-4
clone_size: .
cdr3_length: 16
j_call: TRBJ2-1
d_call: TRBD2
cdr3_nt: TGTGCCAGCAGTGAGGAGGAGCGGGGGGGCTACAATGAGCAGTTCTTC
cdr3_aa: CASSEEERGGYNEQFF

v_call: TRBV19
clone_size: .
cdr3_length: 12
j_call: TRBJ2-3
d_call: .
cdr3_nt: TGTGCCAGTAGTCCTAGCACAGATACGCAGTATTTT
cdr3_aa: CASSPSTDTQYF

v_call: TRBV7-9
clone_size: .
cdr3_length: 14
j_call: TRBJ1-2
d_call: TRBD1
cdr3_nt: TGTGCCAGCAGCTTCGGACAGGCGATCTATGGCTACACCTTC
cdr3_aa: CASSFGQAIYGYTF

v_call: TRBV29-1
clone_size: .
cdr3_length: 14
j_call: TRBJ2-5
d_call: TRBD2
cdr3_nt: TGCAGCGTGGGACTAGCGGGAGGCAGAGAGACCCAGTACTTC
cdr3_aa: CSVGLAGGRETQYF

v_call: TRBV7-2
clone_size: .
cdr3_length: 15
j_call: TRBJ2-2
d_call: TRBD2
cdr3_nt: TGTGCCAGCAGCTACCGGGCGCGGGGGGAGGGGGAGCTGTTTTTT
cdr3_aa: CASSYRARGEGELFF

v_call: TRBV4-3
clone_size: few
cdr3_length: 15
j_call: TRBJ2-7
d_call: TRBD1
cdr3_nt: TGCGCCAGCAGCCAAGAATGGCAGGGGGCCTACGAGCAGTACTTC
cdr3_aa: CASSQEWQGAYEQYF

v_call: TRBV19
clone_size: few
cdr3_length: 14
j_call: TRBJ1-1
d_call: TRBD1
cdr3_nt: TGTGCCAGTAGTATGGGGGACAGATTCACTGAAGCTTTCTTT
cdr3_aa: CASSMGDRFTEAFF

v_call: TRBV11-2
clone_size: .
cdr3_length: 16
j_call: TRBJ2-1
d_call: .
cdr3_nt: TGTGCCAGCAGCTTGGACCGACAGCTCTCCTACAATGAGCAGTTCTTC
cdr3_aa: CASSLDRQLSYNEQFF

v_call: TRBV5-6
clone_size: .
cdr3_length: 12
j_call: TRBJ2-5
d_call: .
cdr3_nt: TGTGCCAGCAGCCCGGGGTTGGAGACCCAGTACTTC
cdr3_aa: CASSPGLETQYF

v_call: TRBV6-5
clone_size: .
cdr3_length: 13
j_call: TRBJ1-3
d_call: .
cdr3_nt: TGTGCCAGCATCGGGGGCTCTGGAAACACCATATATTTT
cdr3_aa: CASIGGSGNTIYF

v_call: TRBV9
clone_size: .
cdr3_length: 16
j_call: TRBJ2-3
d_call: TRBD2
cdr3_nt: TGTGCCAGCAGCACTAGCGGGGACATTTCCACAGATACGCAGTATTTT
cdr3_aa: CASSTSGDISTDTQYF

v_call: TRBV28
clone_size: .
cdr3_length: 16
j_call: TRBJ1-4
d_call: TRBD1
cdr3_nt: TGTGCCAGCAGTTTCCTACAGGGGGGCCTAAATGAAAAACTGTTTTTT
cdr3_aa: CASSFLQGGLNEKLFF

v_call: TRBV9
clone_size: .
cdr3_length: 16
j_call: TRBJ2-2
d_call: TRBD2
cdr3_nt: TGTGCCAGCAGCGCCATAGCGGGGGGGTTAATCGGGGAGCTGTTTTTT
cdr3_aa: CASSAIAGGLIGELFF

v_call: TRBV6-1
clone_size: .
cdr3_length: 13
j_call: TRBJ1-2
d_call: .
cdr3_nt: TGTGCCAGCATAACGCGTCGCGCCTATGGCTACACCTTC
cdr3_aa: CASITRRAYGYTF

v_call: TRBV5-4
clone_size: few
cdr3_length: 16
j_call: TRBJ2-3
d_call: .
cdr3_nt: TGTGCCAGCAGCTCCGGCGGTGGGGCGGCCTCAGATACGCAGTATTTT
cdr3_aa: CASSSGGGAASDTQYF

v_call: TRBV18
clone_size: .
cdr3_length: 16
j_call: TRBJ2-1
d_call: TRBD2
cdr3_nt: TGTGCCAGCTCACCACCAAGCGGGGGGGGTTACAATGAGCAGTTCTTC
cdr3_aa: CASSPPSGGGYNEQFF

v_call: TRBV27
clone_size: once
cdr3_length: 18
j_call: TRBJ2-5
d_call: TRBD2
cdr3_nt: TGTGCCAGCAGGCTTATGGGGGCGGGGGGCCTCATGGGAGAGACCCAGTACTTC
cdr3_aa: CASRLMGAGGLMGETQYF

v_call: TRBV15
clone_size: .
cdr3_length: 18
j_call: TRBJ2-2
d_call: .
cdr3_nt: TGTGCCACCAGCAGAGATCTTGTCGCAGTCGCGAACACCGGGGAGCTGTTTTTT
cdr3_aa: CATSRDLVAVANTGELFF

v_call: TRBV5-6
clone_size: .
cdr3_length: 15
j_call: TRBJ1-4
d_call: TRBD1
cdr3_nt: TGTGCCAGCAGCGGGTGGACAGGGACTAATGAAAAACTGTTTTTT
cdr3_aa: CASSGWTGTNEKLFF

v_call: TRBV5-1
clone_size: .
cdr3_length: 13
j_call: TRBJ2-7
d_call: .
cdr3_nt: TGCGCCAGCTTCCAAAGGGGTGGGGAACGGCAGTACTTC
cdr3_aa: CASFQRGGERQYF

v_call: TRBV5-5
clone_size: .
cdr3_length: 15
j_call: TRBJ1-4
d_call: .
cdr3_nt: TGTGCCAGCAGCTTGTTCCGACAGAAGAATGAAAAACTGTTTTTT
cdr3_aa: CASSLFRQKNEKLFF

v_call: TRBV28
clone_size: .
cdr3_length: 13
j_call: TRBJ1-2
d_call: .
cdr3_nt: TGTGCCAGCACTCCTGGAGGTAACTATGGCTACACCTTC
cdr3_aa: CASTPGGNYGYTF

v_call: TRBV19
clone_size: .
cdr3_length: 15
j_call: TRBJ2-1
d_call: .
cdr3_nt: TGTGCCAGTAGTATAGACCCGGGTGGATACAATGAGCAGTTCTTC
cdr3_aa: CASSIDPGGYNEQFF

v_call: TRBV7-2
clone_size: .
cdr3_length: 14
j_call: TRBJ1-5
d_call: .
cdr3_nt: TGTGCCAGCAGCTTAGTGGGGGGGAAGCAGCCCCAGCATTTT
cdr3_aa: CASSLVGGKQPQHF

v_call: TRBV28
clone_size: .
cdr3_length: 16
j_call: TRBJ1-6
d_call: TRBD1
cdr3_nt: TGTGCCAGCAGTATCCGGACAGGGAGTTGGATCCCACCCCTCCACTTT
cdr3_aa: CASSIRTGSWIPPLHF

v_call: TRBV2
clone_size: .
cdr3_length: 12
j_call: TRBJ2-7
d_call: .
cdr3_nt: TGTGCCAGCGCCGAGGGGGCCTACGAGCAGTACTTC
cdr3_aa: CASAEGAYEQYF

v_call: TRBV11-2
clone_size: .
cdr3_length: 16
j_call: TRBJ2-3
d_call: .
cdr3_nt: TGTGCCAGCAGCTCCCTTACGAAGGGACTTCTCGCTTTTCAGTATTTT
cdr3_aa: CASSSLTKGLLAFQYF

v_call: TRBV18
clone_size: .
cdr3_length: 17
j_call: TRBJ2-4
d_call: .
cdr3_nt: TGTGCCAGCTCACCTCTCGGGGATGGTGGAGTCAAAAACATTCAGTACTTC
cdr3_aa: CASSPLGDGGVKNIQYF

v_call: TRBV6-1
clone_size: once
cdr3_length: 12
j_call: TRBJ2-7
d_call: .
cdr3_nt: TGTGCCTCCCACTCAGGGGCTTACGAGCAGTACTTC
cdr3_aa: CASHSGAYEQYF

v_call: TRBV7-9
clone_size: few
cdr3_length: 15
j_call: TRBJ2-1
d_call: TRBD1
cdr3_nt: TGTGCCAGCAGCTTGAGACAGGGGGCTGAGAATGAGCAGTTCTTC
cdr3_aa: CASSLRQGAENEQFF

v_call: TRBV2
clone_size: .
cdr3_length: 13
j_call: TRBJ2-7
d_call: .
cdr3_nt: TGTGCCAGCAGTGCAGGGACACGCTACGAGCAGTACTTC
cdr3_aa: CASSAGTRYEQYF

v_call: TRBV2
clone_size: .
cdr3_length: 13
j_call: TRBJ2-7
d_call: TRBD1
cdr3_nt: TGTGCCAGCAATTGGGACAGGAACTACGAGCAGTACTTC
cdr3_aa: CASNWDRNYEQYF

v_call: TRBV7-3
clone_size: .
cdr3_length: 15
j_call: TRBJ1-1
d_call: TRBD1
cdr3_nt: TGTGCCAGCAGCCCGACAGGGGTGGTGAACACTGAAGCTTTCTTT
cdr3_aa: CASSPTGVVNTEAFF

v_call: TRBV6-6
clone_size: .
cdr3_length: 15
j_call: TRBJ2-2
d_call: .
cdr3_nt: TGTGCCAGCAGCCAGGGACTTTCGAACACCGGGGAGCTGTTTTTT
cdr3_aa: CASSQGLSNTGELFF

v_call: TRBV18
clone_size: .
cdr3_length: 15
j_call: TRBJ1-5
d_call: .
cdr3_nt: TGTGCCAGCTCACCTCGGAGGTATAGCAATCAGCCCCAGCATTTT
cdr3_aa: CASSPRRYSNQPQHF

v_call: TRBV6-1
clone_size: .
cdr3_length: 14
j_call: TRBJ2-2
d_call: TRBD1
cdr3_nt: TGTGCCAGCCAGGGACAGGGGGCTTCCGGGGAGCTGTTTTTT
cdr3_aa: CASQGQGASGELFF

v_call: TRBV11-3
clone_size: .
cdr3_length: 13
j_call: TRBJ2-1
d_call: .
cdr3_nt: TGTGCCAGCACCTCTAGCAAAAACAATGAGCAGTTCTTC
cdr3_aa: CASTSSKNNEQFF

v_call: TRBV19
clone_size: .
cdr3_length: 16
j_call: TRBJ1-6
d_call: .
cdr3_nt: TGTGCCAGTAGTATCTTACCCGGGGGAAGTAATTCACCCCTCCACTTT
cdr3_aa: CASSILPGGSNSPLHF

v_call: TRBV11-3
clone_size: .
cdr3_length: 13
j_call: TRBJ2-7
d_call: TRBD1
cdr3_nt: TGTGCCAGCAGCCGGGGACAGTTCTACGAGCAGTACTTC
cdr3_aa: CASSRGQFYEQYF

v_call: TRBV7-9
clone_size: .
cdr3_length: 15
j_call: TRBJ2-7
d_call: TRBD1
cdr3_nt: TGTTCCAGCAGCTTAGGGCAGGGGGTGGCCTACGAGCAGTACTTC
cdr3_aa: CSSSLGQGVAYEQYF

v_call: TRBV5-1
clone_size: .
cdr3_length: 16
j_call: TRBJ2-5
d_call: TRBD2
cdr3_nt: TGCGCCAGCAGCTTGGGACTAGCGGGGGATAAAGAGACCCAGTACTTC
cdr3_aa: CASSLGLAGDKETQYF

v_call: TRBV7-7
clone_size: .
cdr3_length: 14
j_call: TRBJ2-2
d_call: .
cdr3_nt: TGTGCCAGCAGCTCCCCAGGGGTCACCGGGGAGCTGTTTTTT
cdr3_aa: CASSSPGVTGELFF

v_call: TRBV18
clone_size: once
cdr3_length: 13
j_call: TRBJ1-1
d_call: .
cdr3_nt: TGTGCCAGCGCGCAACAGGGAGTGACTGAAGCTTTCTTT
cdr3_aa: CASAQQGVTEAFF

v_call: TRBV6-5
clone_size: .
cdr3_length: 15
j_call: TRBJ2-3
d_call: TRBD2
cdr3_nt: TGTGCCAGCGCCAGCGGGGGGACTAGCACAGATACGCAGTATTTT
cdr3_aa: CASASGGTSTDTQYF

v_call: TRBV21-1
clone_size: .
cdr3_length: 15
j_call: TRBJ2-7
d_call: .
cdr3_nt: TGTGCCAGCAGCAGAATTGGAGGACAGTTCTACGAGCAGTACTTC
cdr3_aa: CASSRIGGQFYEQYF

v_call: TRBV27
clone_size: .
cdr3_length: 14
j_call: TRBJ1-5
d_call: .
cdr3_nt: TGTGCCAGCAGCTCAGGGTTTAGCAATCAGCCCCAGCATTTT
cdr3_aa: CASSSGFSNQPQHF

v_call: TRBV4-2
clone_size: .
cdr3_length: 12
j_call: TRBJ2-4
d_call: .
cdr3_nt: TGTGCCAGCAGCCAAGATCGGGGGGCCCAGTACTTC
cdr3_aa: CASSQDRGAQYF

v_call: TRBV30
clone_size: .
cdr3_length: 13
j_call: TRBJ2-3
d_call: .
cdr3_nt: TGTGCCTGGAGGAGACGGGGTTCTGATGCGCAGTATTTT
cdr3_aa: CAWRRRGSDAQYF

v_call: TRBV4-1
clone_size: .
cdr3_length: 15
j_call: TRBJ1-5
d_call: .
cdr3_nt: TGCGCCAGCAGCCAAGCGCTCTATAGCAATCAGCCCCAGCATTTT
cdr3_aa: CASSQALYSNQPQHF

v_call: TRBV25-1
clone_size: .
cdr3_length: 17
j_call: TRBJ2-1
d_call: TRBD1
cdr3_nt: TGTGCCAGCAGCTCTACAGGGGGCGGAAGGTCCTACAATGAGCAGTTCTTC
cdr3_aa: CASSSTGGGRSYNEQFF

v_call: TRBV4-1
clone_size: .
cdr3_length: 15
j_call: TRBJ2-2
d_call: TRBD2
cdr3_nt: TGCGCCAGCAGCCAGATAGCGGGGGACACCGGGGAGCTGTTTTTT
cdr3_aa: CASSQIAGDTGELFF

v_call: TRBV13
clone_size: .
cdr3_length: 15
j_call: TRBJ2-3
d_call: .
cdr3_nt: TGTGCCAGCAGCACGGCGGGGGCGATCACAGATACGCAGTATTTT
cdr3_aa: CASSTAGAITDTQYF

v_call: TRBV19
clone_size: .
cdr3_length: 18
j_call: TRBJ1-1
d_call: .
cdr3_nt: TGTGCCAGTAGTATACAGGCGGGGGTCCCTCTCATGAACACTGAAGCTTTCTTT
cdr3_aa: CASSIQAGVPLMNTEAFF